This entry lists 32 T cell receptor beta chains sequenced from one sample in a study of blood T cell repertoires in COVID-19. The repertoire was sequenced with immunoSEQ multiplex PCR; TCRdb's copy has only in-frame clones and lacks some. The data contain around 230,000 clones, roughly 80% of them seen just once; the ten biggest clones take up 12%. Sequenced sample: peripheral blood. The receptors were sampled from a woman aged 60-75 years with active or convalescent COVID-19.

V is TRBV4-1 and J is TRBJ2-7; D gene unclear. The CDR3 totals 12 residues. The ends were cut back, 4 bases at V and 0 bases at J, with 4 bases in the middle. Germline values: CDR1 MGHRA, CDR2 YSYEKL. The CDR3 here is CASSPSSYEQYF. The DNA of the CDR3 is TGCGCCAGCAGCCCGTCCTCCTACGAGCAGTACTTC.

The chain carries TRBV19 and TRBJ1-3; D is ambiguous. The CDR3 covers 16 residues. Per the germline V gene, CDR1 is LNHDA and CDR2 is SQIVND (reference sequence). Trimming removed 3 bases at V and 1 base at J, with 13 bases between. The CDR3 spells CASSILAGGSGNTIYF. DNA of the CDR3: TGTGCCAGTAGTATTTTGGCGGGCGGATCTGGAAACACCATATATTTT.

J is TRBJ1-2 and V is TRBV3-1 (or the pseudogene TRBV3-2); 8 nucleotides agree with TRBD1. Germline assignment: CDR1 LGHDT and CDR2 YNNKEL (reference sequence). After removal of 1 base from V and 8 bases from J, the junction contained 6 bases not matched to a gene. This CDR3 comprises 14 residues. The CDR3 loop reads CASSQGGQVEGYTF. The CDR3 nucleotides read TGTGCCAGCAGCCAAGGGGGACAGGTGGAAGGCTACACCTTC.

This rearrangement joins TRBV2 to TRBJ1-5; perhaps TRBD1 as D (5 bases). Germline V gives CDR1 SNHLY, CDR2 FYNNEI. The CDR3 runs 15 residues. V was cut by 5 bases and J by 3 bases, with 14 bases left in between. The CDR3 loop reads CASSPGGVNNQPQHF. For the CDR3, the DNA is TGTGCCAGCAGTCCCGGGGGGGTGAACAATCAGCCCCAGCATTTT.

The chain is built from TRBV9 and TRBJ2-1, with 9 nucleotides matching TRBD2. V lost 4 bases and J lost 6; bases outside the gene matches: 14. This CDR3 spans 17 amino acids. Germline V CDR1 and CDR2: SGDLS, YYNGEE. The CDR3 sequence is CASSPRGAGGWGNEQFF. The CDR3 DNA reads TGTGCCAGCAGCCCCAGAGGAGCGGGGGGTTGGGGCAATGAGCAGTTCTTC.

This clone was counted at least ten times. The chain links TRBV6-2 or TRBV6-3 to TRBJ2-1; D is perhaps TRBD2 (7 bases). V shed 1 base and J shed 6 bases, with 13 bases lying between them. CDR3 length equals 15 residues. Looked up from germline, CDR1 is MNHEY and CDR2 is SVGEGT. The CDR3 loop is CASSYWRGPINEQFF. The CDR3 DNA is TGTGCCAGCAGTTACTGGCGGGGGCCCATCAATGAGCAGTTCTTC.

This chain links TRBV4-3 with TRBJ2-3; 11 positions agree with TRBD2. The CDR3 is 15 amino acids. V lost 5 bases, J lost 3 bases, and 4 bases stayed unmatched. Germline CDR1 LGHNA, CDR2 YSLEER. CDR3 sequence (DNA): TGCGCCAGCAGCTATCTAGCGGGAGGAACAGATACGCAGTATTTT. Its translation is CASSYLAGGTDTQYF.

This sequence joins TRBV7-2 and TRBJ2-2, with a possible D match to TRBD2 (6 bases). The CDR3 spans 14 residues. Germline assignment: CDR1 SGHTA and CDR2 FQGNSA. Trimming removed 6 bases at V and 6 bases at J, with 14 bases between. The CDR3 sequence: CASSFLGGAGELFF. The CDR3 DNA sequence: TGTGCCAGCAGTTTCCTTGGAGGGGCCGGGGAGCTGTTTTTT.

This rearrangement joins TRBV6-5 to TRBJ2-2; D is perhaps TRBD2 (6 bases). Per the germline V gene, CDR1 is MNHEY and CDR2 is SVGAGI. This CDR3 is 14 amino acids long. Between the trimmed V and J ends, which lost 6 bases and 5 bases, there was a span of 13 bases. CDR3 amino acids: CASRTPGGTGELFF. The CDR3 nucleotides are TGTGCCAGCAGAACCCCCGGGGGAACCGGGGAGCTGTTTTTT.

The chain uses TRBV19 and TRBJ2-1; 11 bases are a match to TRBD2. The length of the CDR3 is 15 residues. Germline CDR1 is LNHDA and CDR2 is SQIVND (reference sequence). V shed 5 bases and J 3 bases; nucleotides not matched to a gene: 3. In DNA, the CDR3 is TGTGCCAGTAGTCAGACTAGCGGGGTCTACAATGAGCAGTTCTTC. This codes for CASSQTSGVYNEQFF.

The sample holds a few counts of this clone. The chain has TRBV5-4 and TRBJ1-6, with TRBD1 matching 8 bases. The CDR3 consists of 14 residues. V shed 3 bases and J 9 bases; nucleotides not matched to a gene: 5. CDR1 is SGHNT and CDR2 is YYREEE in the germline V gene (reference sequence). Here the CDR3 reads CASSSDRVSSPLHF. In DNA form, the CDR3 reads TGTGCCAGCAGCTCGGACAGGGTATCTTCACCCCTCCACTTT.

The chain links TRBV3-1 (or the pseudogene TRBV3-2) to TRBJ1-3; 12 positions agree with TRBD1. The CDR3 extends over 17 amino acids. J lost 5 bases, V lost 3 bases, and 8 bases had no gene match. Germline CDR1 reads LGHDT; CDR2 reads YNNKEL (reference sequence). The CDR3 coding sequence is TGTGCCAGCAGCCAGGAAAGGGGACAGGGGGCTAGAAACACCATATATTTT. As protein: CASSQERGQGARNTIYF.

The V gene is TRBV19, the J gene TRBJ2-7; D is perhaps TRBD2 (7 bases). The CDR3 loop spans 15 amino acids. V shed 0 bases and J shed 2 bases, with 11 bases lying between them. Germline V lookup: CDR1 LNHDA, CDR2 SQIVND (reference sequence). The CDR3 spells CASSIDAGAAYEQYF. The CDR3 DNA reads TGTGCCAGTAGTATAGATGCGGGGGCCGCCTACGAGCAGTACTTC.

The chain links TRBV18 to TRBJ1-1, with 8 bases lining up with TRBD1. The germline V gene encodes CDR1 KGHSH and CDR2 LQKENI. The CDR3 loop spans 16 amino acids. After removal of 1 base from V and 0 bases from J, the junction contained 4 bases not matched to a gene. The chain's CDR3 is CASSPRTGSLNTEAFF. As DNA, the CDR3 is TGTGCCAGCTCACCACGGACAGGGAGTTTGAACACTGAAGCTTTCTTT.

In its sample, this clone was seen a few times. J is TRBJ2-7 and V is TRBV13; the match to TRBD2 covers 15 bases. The V gene's germline CDR1 is PRHDT and CDR2 FYEKMQ (reference sequence). CDR3 length equals 19 residues. Trimming cost V 4 bases and J 4 bases; bases outside gene matches: 14. The CDR3 protein is CASSSSGLAGGKSSYEQYF. The DNA of the CDR3 is TGTGCCAGCAGCTCCTCGGGACTAGCGGGGGGAAAGAGTAGTTACGAGCAGTACTTC.

J is TRBJ1-4 and V is TRBV5-1, with D perhaps TRBD1 (5 bases). Germline CDR1 is SGHRS and CDR2 is YFSETQ. The length of the CDR3 is 15 residues. V was shortened by 1 base and J by 7 bases, with 14 bases between the two germline ends. This CDR3 reads CASSLSPTAPEKLFF. DNA for the CDR3: TGCGCCAGCAGCTTGTCGCCGACAGCCCCTGAAAAACTGTTTTTT.

This clone has a single count. The rearrangement joins TRBV19 to TRBJ2-7; the match to TRBD1 covers 8 bases. This CDR3 is built from 14 residues. The V gene end was trimmed by 3 bases and the J gene end by 1 base; junction bases not matched to a gene: 2. Per the germline V gene, CDR1 is LNHDA and CDR2 is SQIVND (reference sequence). CDR3 in DNA: TGTGCCAGTAGTATCCGGACAGGGTCCTACGAGCAGTACTTC. This codes for CASSIRTGSYEQYF.

This chain links TRBV2 with TRBJ1-5; D unresolved. The CDR3 consists of 13 residues. Between the trimmed V and J ends, which lost 4 bases and 6 bases, there was a span of 10 bases. From germline, CDR1 is SNHLY and CDR2 FYNNEI. The CDR3 DNA reads as TGTGCCAGCAGTGGGTTGGGGAGTCAGCCCCAGCATTTT. Translated, it gives CASSGLGSQPQHF.

This clone was seen just once. The V gene is TRBV6-1, the J gene TRBJ1-6; D uncertain. The CDR3 contains 15 residues. The V gene lost 4 bases and the J gene lost 3 bases, with 10 bases spanning the gap. Germline assignment: CDR1 MNHNS and CDR2 SASEGT. DNA of the CDR3: TGTGCCAGCAGTGGCGGTGAGAGCTATAATTCACCCCTCCACTTT. This codes for CASSGGESYNSPLHF.

The sample holds one count of this clone. The CDR3 is CASSQEPTGSSYNSPLHF. In DNA, the CDR3 is TGCGCCAGCAGCCAAGAACCCACAGGAAGCTCCTATAATTCACCCCTCCACTTT. The chain has TRBV4-3 and TRBJ1-6; D possibly corresponds to TRBD1 (5 bases). CDR1 is LGHNA, CDR2 YSLEER, per germline. The CDR3 covers 18 residues. Trimming cost V 0 bases and J 0 bases, with 12 bases left between them.

The V and J genes are TRBV19 and TRBJ1-5; a weak D match, TRBD1 (5 bases). V was pared by 3 bases and J by 2 bases, with 5 bases between. Germline V CDR1 and CDR2: LNHDA, SQIVND (reference sequence). The CDR3 has 13 amino acids. The CDR3 reads CASSIRGNQPQHF. DNA for the CDR3: TGTGCCAGTAGTATCAGGGGCAATCAGCCCCAGCATTTT.

The V and J genes are TRBV7-9 and TRBJ1-6; 9 positions agree with TRBD1. This CDR3 contains 14 residues. Germline V CDR1 and CDR2: SEHNR, FQNEAQ (reference sequence). V dropped 4 bases and J dropped 8; count of bases not matched to a gene: 3. CDR3 sequence (DNA): TGTGCCAGCAGCTGGACAGGGGCGGATTCACCCCTCCACTTT. Protein sequence: CASSWTGADSPLHF. The variable domain in full, completed from reference TRBV7-9 and TRBJ1-6, reads DTGVSQNPRHKITKRGQNVTFRCDPISEHNRLYWYRQTLGQGPEFLTYFQNEAQLEKSRLLSDRFSAERPKGSFSTLEIQRTEQGDSAMYLCASSWTGADSPLHFGNGTRLTVT.

J is TRBJ2-2 and V is TRBV4-1; D not certain. Germline V lookup: CDR1 MGHRA, CDR2 YSYEKL. The CDR3 length is 15 residues. V was pared by 3 bases and J by 1 base, with 9 bases between. CDR3 loop: CASSQNSGNTGELFF. As DNA, the CDR3 is TGCGCCAGCAGCCAGAATTCAGGGAACACCGGGGAGCTGTTTTTT.

The J gene is TRBJ1-1, the V gene TRBV5-1; 7 nucleotides match TRBD1. Germline CDR1 and CDR2: SGHRS and YFSETQ. With 5 bases clipped from V and 0 bases from J, the junction kept 4 bases outside the gene matches. The length of the CDR3 is 14 residues. CDR3 in amino acids: CASRRGTVNTEAFF. CDR3 DNA sequence: TGCGCCAGCAGACGTGGGACAGTGAACACTGAAGCTTTCTTT.

The chain uses TRBV6-6 and TRBJ2-5, with 9 positions matching TRBD2. The germline V gene encodes CDR1 MNHNY and CDR2 SVGAGI (reference sequence). The J segment lost 2 bases and the V segment lost 2 bases, leaving 0 bases of the junction unmatched. The CDR3 runs 14 residues. The CDR3 DNA is TGTGCCAGCAGTTACGCGGGGGGGCAAGAGACCCAGTACTTC. Protein: CASSYAGGQETQYF.

The gene calls are TRBV28 and TRBJ1-2; TRBD1 aligns across 10 bases. V was pared by 10 bases and J by 4 bases, with 6 bases of the junction left unmatched. The V gene's germline CDR1 is MDHEN and CDR2 SYDVKM. CDR3 length: 13 residues. CDR3 sequence reads: CAIRGDRGYGYTF. CDR3 coding DNA: TGTGCCATCAGGGGGGACAGGGGCTATGGCTACACCTTC.

The genes are TRBV7-6 and TRBJ2-1; 9 bases match TRBD2. Per the germline V gene, CDR1 is SGHVS and CDR2 is FNYEAQ. The CDR3 extends over 16 amino acids. V trimming: 0 bases; J trimming: 2 bases; junction bases outside the gene matches: 2. The CDR3 loop is CASSLAAGGPYNEQFF. The CDR3 coding sequence is TGTGCCAGCAGCTTAGCTGCGGGGGGGCCCTACAATGAGCAGTTCTTC.

The chain is built from TRBV7-8 and TRBJ1-5, with 11 nucleotides matching TRBD1. After removal of 5 bases from V and 9 bases from J, the junction contained 9 bases not matched to a gene. The CDR3 has 15 amino acids. In germline, CDR1 is SGHVS, CDR2 FQNEAQ. CDR3 sequence reads: CASSVGTGGDGPQHF. CDR3 in DNA: TGTGCCAGCAGCGTGGGGACAGGGGGGGACGGGCCCCAGCATTTT.

This sequence joins TRBV6-5 and TRBJ2-7; 9 bases agree with TRBD2. This CDR3 has 16 amino acids. The ends lost 2 bases at V and 2 bases at J; junction bases unmatched: 7. Germline CDR1 reads MNHEY; CDR2 reads SVGAGI. CDR3 DNA sequence: TGTGCCAGCAGTTACGGGTCTGCGGGGGGGCCCTACGAGCAGTACTTC. Protein product: CASSYGSAGGPYEQYF.

This clone was detected a few times. This sequence joins TRBV6-5 and TRBJ2-7, with 8 bases aligning to TRBD2. Germline lookup yields CDR1 MNHEY and CDR2 SVGAGI. The CDR3 has 15 amino acids. The V segment lost 2 bases and the J segment 4 bases; nucleotides outside the gene matches: 7. In DNA form, the CDR3 reads TGTGCCAGCAGTTACGGGTGGCGGGGGGATTACGAGCAGTACTTC. It translates to CASSYGWRGDYEQYF.

The chain couples TRBV2 to TRBJ2-4; 8 bases map to TRBD1. CDR3 length: 16 residues. Germline CDR1 reads SNHLY; CDR2 reads FYNNEI. The V and J ends lost 5 bases and 3 bases, in that order; junction bases with no gene match: 9. CDR3 nucleotide sequence: TGTGCCAGCAGTTCTCAGGGGGCAGGAGTCAAAAACATTCAGTACTTC. Amino acid sequence: CASSSQGAGVKNIQYF. The full variable domain, in which reference TRBV2 and TRBJ2-4 provide the parts outside the CDR3, is EPEVTQTPSHQVTQMGQEVILRCVPISNHLYFYWYRQILGQKVEFLVSFYNNEISEKSEIFDDQFSVERPDGSNFTLKIRSTKLEDSAMYFCASSSQGAGVKNIQYFGAGTRLSVL.

This rearrangement joins TRBV9 to TRBJ1-2, with 7 nucleotides matching TRBD1. J was trimmed by 7 bases and V by 0 bases; bases with no gene match: 6. The CDR3 loop spans 14 amino acids. Germline values: CDR1 SGDLS, CDR2 YYNGEE. Written as DNA, the CDR3 is TGTGCCAGCAGCGTAGGACAGGGACAGTTTGGCTACACCTTC. Its translation is CASSVGQGQFGYTF.